This T cell receptor (beta chain) was captured by sequencing in a study of a mutant IDH1 vaccine in newly diagnosed glioma. The time point here: week 11, during vaccination. Topical imiquimod was applied with each vaccine dose, which held 300 ug of mutant IDH1 20-mer peptide. CDR3 length: 13 residues. Germline V lookup: CDR1 LNHNV, CDR2 YYDKDF (reference sequence). Trimming left V 5 bases short and J 7 bases short, with 11 bases between. Clones were sequenced by immunoSEQ multiplex PCR, and TCRdb holds only the in-frame ones, with some missing. The repertoire includes about 30,000 clones, 90% of them detected once, and less than 25% sits in the top ten. On this clone: The antigen remains unidentified.

J is TRBJ1-4 and V is TRBV15; D possibly corresponds to TRBD1 (5 bases). The clonotype was recovered from a man aged 18 to 30 with glioma. The sample was PBMCs, taken from a glioma patient whose treatment included an IDH1 peptide vaccine. The CDR3, as DNA: TGTGCCACCAGCCGCAGGGAGGGTGAAAAACTGTTTTTT. This codes for CATSRREGEKLFF.